These 14 T cell receptor beta chains share one sample of origin, sequenced in a study of technical replicates of blood from several donors. Data came from immunoSEQ multiplex PCR; TCRdb stores just in-frame clones and leaves some out. The table includes about 83,000 clones, approximately 90% detected once. The sample consisted of T cells isolated from PBMCs. All receptors derive from a human donor in good health.

The chain uses TRBV12-5 and TRBJ1-1, with TRBD1 identical over 10 bases. V lost 1 base, J lost 6 bases, and 2 bases stayed unmatched. The CDR3 is 14 amino acids. CDR1 and CDR2 (germline): LGHNT, FRNRAP. CDR3 residues: CASGLETGGSEAFF. The CDR3 nucleotides read TGTGCTAGTGGTTTGGAGACAGGGGGCTCTGAAGCTTTCTTT. Supplemented by reference TRBV12-5 and TRBJ1-1, the full variable domain reads DARVTQTPRHKVTEMGQEVTMRCQPILGHNTVFWYRQTMMQGLELLAYFRNRAPLDDSGMPKDRFSAEMPDATLATLKIQPSEPRDSAVYFCASGLETGGSEAFFGQGTRLTVV.

This clone was recorded once. This rearrangement joins TRBV7-9 to TRBJ2-3, with 7 bases that match TRBD1. The CDR3 consists of 14 residues. Per the germline V gene, CDR1 is SEHNR and CDR2 is FQNEAQ (reference sequence). V gave up 5 bases and J gave up 2 bases; unmatched junction bases: 4. CDR3 residues: CASSRQGYTDTQYF. The CDR3 DNA sequence: TGTGCCAGCAGCCGACAGGGCTACACAGATACGCAGTATTTT.

This rearrangement joins TRBV5-1 to TRBJ2-7, with D unresolved. Per the germline V gene, CDR1 is SGHRS and CDR2 is YFSETQ. The CDR3 spans 15 residues. The V and J ends lost 3 bases and 4 bases respectively, with 17 bases between them. The CDR3 sequence is CASSSLAAEGYEQYF. DNA for the CDR3: TGCGCCAGCAGCTCCCTGGCGGCAGAAGGTTACGAGCAGTACTTC.

This chain's CDR3 is CASSYGQGPTDTQYF. The CDR3 coding sequence is TGTGCCAGCAGCTACGGACAGGGTCCCACAGATACGCAGTATTTT. The chain uses TRBV5-4 and TRBJ2-3; 8 bases match TRBD1. This CDR3 has 15 residues. Germline-derived CDR1 and CDR2 are SGHNT and YYREEE (reference sequence). With V trimmed by 3 bases and J by 2 bases, 5 bases remained unmatched.

This clone appeared a single time. The rearrangement joins TRBV13 to TRBJ1-1, with D possibly TRBD1 on 5 matching bases. V was pared by 6 bases and J by 0 bases, with 14 bases between. This CDR3 region has 15 residues. The germline V gene encodes CDR1 PRHDT and CDR2 FYEKMQ (reference sequence). The CDR3 DNA is TGTGCCAGCAGTAGTTCTCAGGGTTTGAACACTGAAGCTTTCTTT. Residues: CASSSSQGLNTEAFF.

The chain is built from TRBV7-7 and TRBJ2-5; D perhaps matches TRBD1 (6 bases). V lost 5 bases to trimming and J lost 7 bases, with 8 bases between them. From germline, CDR1 is SSHAT and CDR2 FNYEAQ (reference sequence). The CDR3 is made up of 11 amino acids. CDR3 amino acids: CASSEGGTQYF. CDR3 DNA sequence: TGTGCCAGCAGCGAAGGGGGGACCCAGTACTTC.

The chain uses TRBV4-1 and TRBJ1-5; TRBD1 might be the D (5 bases). V was clipped by 3 bases and J by 0 bases, with 9 bases between them. This CDR3 is 15 amino acids long. Germline CDR1 and CDR2: MGHRA and YSYEKL. The CDR3 DNA sequence: TGCGCCAGCAGCCAGGGGCCAATTAGCAATCAGCCCCAGCATTTT. Its protein is CASSQGPISNQPQHF.

V is TRBV7-6 and J is TRBJ2-2, with D possibly matching TRBD2 (6 bases). V was shortened by 3 bases and J by 5 bases, with 16 bases between the two germline ends. Germline V gene sequence: CDR1 SGHVS, CDR2 FNYEAQ. This CDR3 has 16 amino acids. CDR3 sequence (DNA): TGTGCCAGCAGCTTTCCCGCGGGAAGTCGTACCGGGGAGCTGTTTTTT. Translation gives CASSFPAGSRTGELFF.

This sequence joins TRBV19 and TRBJ1-2, with TRBD1 matching over 10 bases. There are 16 residues in the CDR3. Per germline, CDR1 LNHDA and CDR2 SQIVND (reference sequence). The V segment lost 5 bases and the J segment 3 bases; nucleotides outside the gene matches: 9. DNA for the CDR3: TGTGCCAGTAGTCCAGACAGGGGGCGGTATGACTATGGCTACACCTTC. Residues: CASSPDRGRYDYGYTF.

This clone was seen a handful of times. The rearrangement uses TRBV6-6 and TRBJ2-1, with D tentatively TRBD1 (6 bases). CDR3 length equals 14 residues. The germline V gene encodes CDR1 MNHNY and CDR2 SVGAGI (reference sequence). Trimming removed 2 bases at V and 5 bases at J, with 10 bases between. CDR3 loop: CASSYPDRHNEQFF. The CDR3 region has the DNA TGTGCCAGCAGTTACCCCGACAGGCACAATGAGCAGTTCTTC.

The chain uses TRBV11-3 and TRBJ2-1, with TRBD1 identical over 9 bases. The V and J ends lost 4 bases and 7 bases, in that order; junction bases with no gene match: 2. Looked up from germline, CDR1 is SGHNT and CDR2 is YENEEA. This CDR3 spans 13 amino acids. This CDR3 reads CASSSTGGNEQFF. The CDR3 coding sequence is TGTGCCAGCAGCTCGACAGGGGGTAATGAGCAGTTCTTC.

V and J are TRBV6-1 and TRBJ1-4, with a tentative D call TRBD1 (5 bases). CDR3 size: 14 residues. The V gene lost 5 bases and the J gene lost 8 bases, with 15 bases spanning the gap. Germline assignment: CDR1 MNHNS and CDR2 SASEGT. The CDR3 is CASSPRVSGEKLFF. CDR3 nucleotide sequence: TGTGCCAGCAGTCCCAGGGTTTCTGGAGAAAAACTGTTTTTT.

The chain employs TRBV11-2 and TRBJ1-1, with 9 bases matching TRBD1. Germline V gene data show CDR1 as SGHAT and CDR2 as FQNNGV. V shed 4 bases and J 1 base; nucleotides not matched to a gene: 1. The CDR3 is 14 residues long. The CDR3 reads CASSWDRENTEAFF. The CDR3 DNA reads as TGTGCCAGCAGCTGGGACAGGGAGAACACTGAAGCTTTCTTT.

A single count supports this clone. The chain couples TRBV5-1 to TRBJ1-1, with 7 bases aligning to TRBD1. The CDR3 totals 15 residues. V lost 4 bases and J lost 4; bases outside the gene matches: 10. Germline V lookup: CDR1 SGHRS, CDR2 YFSETQ. In DNA form, the CDR3 reads TGCGCCAGCAGCCGAGGGGACAGCGGTTTCACTGAAGCTTTCTTT. This codes for CASSRGDSGFTEAFF.